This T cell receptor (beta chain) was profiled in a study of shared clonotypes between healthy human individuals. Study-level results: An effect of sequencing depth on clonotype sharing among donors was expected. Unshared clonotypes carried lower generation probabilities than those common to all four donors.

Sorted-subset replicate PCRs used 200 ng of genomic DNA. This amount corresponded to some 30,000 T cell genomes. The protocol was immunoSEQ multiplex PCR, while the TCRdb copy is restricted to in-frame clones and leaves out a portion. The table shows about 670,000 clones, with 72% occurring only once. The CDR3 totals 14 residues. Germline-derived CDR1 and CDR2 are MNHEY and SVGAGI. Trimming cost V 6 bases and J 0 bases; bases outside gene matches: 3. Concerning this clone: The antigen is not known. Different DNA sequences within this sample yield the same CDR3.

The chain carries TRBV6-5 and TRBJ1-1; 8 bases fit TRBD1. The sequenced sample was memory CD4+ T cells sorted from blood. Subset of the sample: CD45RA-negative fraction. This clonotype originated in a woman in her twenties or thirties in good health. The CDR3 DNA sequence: TGTGCCAGCAGCCGACAGGGGTTGAACACTGAAGCTTTCTTT. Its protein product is CASSRQGLNTEAFF.